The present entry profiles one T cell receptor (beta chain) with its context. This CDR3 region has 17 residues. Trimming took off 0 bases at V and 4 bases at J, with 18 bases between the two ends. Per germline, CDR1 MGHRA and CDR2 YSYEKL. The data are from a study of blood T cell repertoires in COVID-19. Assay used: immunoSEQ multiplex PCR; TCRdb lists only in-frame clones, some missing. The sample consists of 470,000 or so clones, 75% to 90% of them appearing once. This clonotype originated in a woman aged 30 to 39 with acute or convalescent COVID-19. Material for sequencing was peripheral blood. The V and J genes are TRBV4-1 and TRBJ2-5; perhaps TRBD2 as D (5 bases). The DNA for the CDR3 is TGCGCCAGCAGCCAAGAAGGCGCCCGGGGAAGGTCAGAGACCCAGTACTTC. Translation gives CASSQEGARGRSETQYF.